Detailed here is one T cell receptor beta chain. This clonotype was seen at least ten times. Its binding antigen is unknown. No per-base quality is available; no much larger clone lies one base away. As encoded in the germline V gene (reference sequence), CDR1 is DFQATT while CDR2 is SNEGSKA. From its cysteine to its phenylalanine, the CDR3 spans 15 amino acids. Just the 45-base CDR3 DNA is kept, in frame starting at base 1. A distance of 12 bases separates the germline ends of V and J, which lose 0 bases and 2 bases respectively. This record belongs to a study of response to subunit inactivated influenza vaccine listed by TCRdb under 2018. With regard to the full study: Deep quantitative T cell receptor repertoire profiling was used in the study to track responses to a trivalent subunit inactivated influenza vaccine. The full study reports these points: It was suggested by the authors that each seasonal influenza vaccination may recruit only a limited number of new T cells.

Library preparation was by RT-PCR. The instrument given in TCRdb is Illumina HiSeq 2500. TCRdb reworked the public reads: Q25 trimming with fastp, MiXCR clone assembly, productive beta chains retained. A single entry per CDR3 protein holds the most common genes and DNA from its merged rows. This sample holds almost 250,000 distinct CDR3 sequences; roughly an eighth were observed only once. Clones ranked in the top ten supply 7.5% to 10% of the sample. This TCR was recovered from a man aged 50 or older who received an inactivated influenza vaccine. Donor details come from another sample of the same person, matched by shared clones. This receptor chain uses TRBV20-1 and TRBJ2-3; the D region possibly corresponds to TRBD2 (5 bases align). This specimen consisted of non-naive T cells sorted from PBMCs, obtained 14 days before vaccination. Read against the paper, the sample's cell subset or site label means: memory T cell fraction. The CDR3 protein: CSARDPKRNTDTQYF. The DNA is as follows: TGCAGTGCTAGAGATCCCAAGCGGAACACAGATACGCAGTATTTT.